This entry lists 15 T cell receptor beta chains sequenced from one sample in a study of control samples from healthy donors and cancer patients. TCRdb keeps only in-frame clones here, not all; method: immunoSEQ multiplex PCR. The profile shows 130,000 or so clones, roughly 88% of them singletons. Sequences were obtained from blood. The receptors here all came from a man in his forties or fifties in good health.

This clone showed up just a few times. The rearrangement links TRBV11-2 to TRBJ1-1, with D possibly TRBD1 on 6 matching bases. Germline assignment: CDR1 SGHAT and CDR2 FQNNGV. V gave up 5 bases and J gave up 4 bases, with 29 bases separating them. The CDR3 runs 19 residues. The CDR3 protein is CASSTSKVGGRQSGTEAFF. Here the CDR3 DNA reads TGTGCCAGCAGCACGAGTAAGGTGGGGGGGCGGCAAAGTGGCACTGAAGCTTTCTTT.

The genes are TRBV28 and TRBJ1-1; no firm D call. Trimming stripped 6 bases from V and 6 bases from J, with 11 bases between. The CDR3 is made up of 12 amino acids. From germline, CDR1 is MDHEN and CDR2 SYDVKM. For the CDR3, the DNA is TGTGCCAGCAGGCCTATTGTGGCTGAAGCTTTCTTT. Protein: CASRPIVAEAFF.

The gene calls are TRBV6-5 and TRBJ1-5, with TRBD1 matching over 8 bases. The CDR3 totals 15 residues. The germline CDR1 and CDR2 sequences are MNHEY and SVGAGI. V lost 7 bases, J lost 3 bases, and 8 bases stayed unmatched. CDR3 loop: CASTLGTGSNQPQHF. As DNA, the CDR3 is TGTGCCAGCACCCTGGGGACAGGCTCCAATCAGCCCCAGCATTTT.

This chain uses TRBV7-6 with TRBJ1-6; no definite D call. This CDR3 region has 16 residues. Trimming cost V 1 base and J 7 bases, with 14 bases left between them. Per the germline V gene, CDR1 is SGHVS and CDR2 is FNYEAQ. Here the CDR3 DNA reads TGTGCCAGCAGCTTAGAAGTCGGACCCATGAATTCACCCCTCCACTTT. This sequence encodes CASSLEVGPMNSPLHF.

The chain is built from TRBV7-9 and TRBJ2-5; D is undetermined. There are 16 residues in the CDR3. The germline CDR1 and CDR2 sequences are SEHNR and FQNEAQ (reference sequence). V was shortened by 5 bases and J by 7 bases, with 23 bases between the two germline ends. CDR3 protein: CASSPPLASVGGTQYF. CDR3 bases: TGTGCCAGCAGCCCACCCTTGGCGTCGGTTGGCGGGACCCAGTACTTC.

This clone came up a few times. CDR3 residues: CATSGGVIADTQYF. CDR3 in DNA: TGTGCCACCAGTGGGGGGGTAATTGCGGATACGCAGTATTTT. The rearrangement links TRBV24-1 to TRBJ2-3; tentative D call: TRBD2 (6 bases). CDR3 length equals 14 residues. V was trimmed by 5 bases and J by 6 bases, leaving 14 bases between them. The germline V gene encodes CDR1 KGHDR and CDR2 SFDVKD.

This clone appeared a single time. In DNA form, the CDR3 reads TGTGCCAGTTTAGGGGTTCCGGACACTGAAGCTTTCTTT. It codes for CASLGVPDTEAFF. The chain uses TRBV10-3 and TRBJ1-1; the D gene is possibly TRBD1 (5 bases). Trimming shortened V by 10 bases and J by 3 bases, and 15 bases separated the two germline ends. The CDR3 extends over 13 amino acids. From germline, CDR1 is ENHRY and CDR2 SYGVKD.

V gene TRBV24-1 combines with J gene TRBJ1-5, with TRBD1 as a possible D gene (6 bases). This CDR3 is 14 amino acids long. Germline V gives CDR1 KGHDR, CDR2 SFDVKD. The V end was cut by 5 bases, the J end by 7 bases, with 14 bases between. The CDR3 sequence is CATSGGQSTQPQHF. CDR3 bases: TGTGCCACCAGTGGCGGACAGAGCACCCAGCCCCAGCATTTT.

This chain joins TRBV24-1 and TRBJ2-3; 10 bases are shared with TRBD2. Germline V gives CDR1 KGHDR, CDR2 SFDVKD. J gave up 4 bases and V 7 bases, and 7 bases lay outside the gene matches. The CDR3 runs to 15 residues. The CDR3 sequence is CATRGGSGGADTQYF. For the CDR3, the DNA is TGTGCCACCAGGGGGGGCAGCGGGGGGGCAGATACGCAGTATTTT.

The rearrangement links TRBV11-3 to TRBJ2-3; TRBD2 aligns across 8 bases. CDR1 and CDR2 (germline): SGHNT, YENEEA. The CDR3 is 14 amino acids. V dropped 4 bases and J dropped 5; count of bases not matched to a gene: 5. CDR3: CASSSGGLEDTQYF. CDR3 bases: TGTGCCAGCAGCTCGGGGGGGCTCGAAGATACGCAGTATTTT.

V is TRBV5-1 and J is TRBJ2-3, with TRBD2 matching over 15 bases. This CDR3 is 18 amino acids long. V gave up 4 bases and J gave up 4 bases; unmatched junction bases: 10. CDR1 is SGHRS and CDR2 is YFSETQ in the germline V gene. The CDR3 reads CASSPGLAGGHTPDTQYF. The CDR3 DNA reads as TGCGCCAGCAGCCCTGGACTAGCGGGGGGGCATACCCCAGATACGCAGTATTTT.

The rearrangement joins TRBV10-1 to TRBJ2-5; the D gene is possibly TRBD1 (5 bases). Germline V gene lookup returns CDR1 WNHNN and CDR2 SYGVQD (reference sequence). V lost 0 bases to trimming and J lost 7 bases, with 9 bases between them. The CDR3 consists of 13 residues. Written as DNA, the CDR3 is TGCGCCAGCAGTGAGTCGGGGCCCGCGACCCAGTACTTC. Protein product: CASSESGPATQYF.

The chain has TRBV5-1 and TRBJ1-1; no clear D. Germline lookup yields CDR1 SGHRS and CDR2 YFSETQ. The CDR3 extends over 15 amino acids. Trimming removed 0 bases from V and 3 bases from J, with 12 bases in between. CDR3 in amino acids: CASSLGGGFYTEAFF. DNA for the CDR3: TGCGCCAGCAGCTTGGGGGGAGGTTTTTACACTGAAGCTTTCTTT.

V usage is TRBV9 and J usage is TRBJ2-1; 15 bases fit TRBD2. CDR3 length equals 18 residues. Germline V gives CDR1 SGDLS, CDR2 YYNGEE. J lost 6 bases, V lost 3 bases, and 10 bases had no gene match. The CDR3 DNA sequence: TGTGCCAGCAGCGCTGGGACTAGCGGGGGGACTACTTCCAATGAGCAGTTCTTC. This codes for CASSAGTSGGTTSNEQFF.

This chain links TRBV18 with TRBJ2-3; 10 bases line up with TRBD2. Germline V CDR1 and CDR2: KGHSH, LQKENI. Trimming removed 5 bases from V and 0 bases from J; junction bases left unmatched: 5. The CDR3 sequence is 16 residues long. CDR3 DNA: TGTGCCAGCTCATCCCTTAGCGGGGGGAGCACAGATACGCAGTATTTT. Protein sequence: CASSSLSGGSTDTQYF.